The following is a T cell receptor beta chain sequence with its context. The target antigen is unknown. The V end lost 5 bases, the J end lost 2 bases, and 11 bases lay between the germline ends. Germline CDR1 is SGHRS and CDR2 is YFSETQ. The length of the CDR3 is 13 residues. Sequencing of TCRB used Survey level resolution. The table came from immunoSEQ multiplex PCR; TCRdb's copy has only in-frame clones and leaves some out. The sample carries about 14,000 clones, just under 80% recorded once. The sample originates from a study of follicular helper T cells after annual influenza vaccination. Study-wide results and caveats: Yearly vaccinations repeatedly recalled conserved clonotypes in ICOS+CD38+ cTfh. Day 7 ICOS+CD38+ clones were most often found later in ICOS-CD38- cTfh cells.

This sample's time point: 2015-2016 season, pre-vaccination. Before and after seasonal inactivated influenza vaccination, adults gave blood for sorting CD4 subsets for sequencing. The specimen was CXCR5- memory CD4+ T cells sorted from blood, collected on the day of influenza vaccination. V gene TRBV5-1 combines with J gene TRBJ2-7; possibly TRBD1 for D (5 bases). The sequence was obtained from an adult who received the influenza vaccine. In DNA form, the CDR3 reads TGCGCCAGCAGTTTCGGACAACCCTACGAGCAGTACTTC. It encodes CASSFGQPYEQYF. The variable domain in full, with the rest retrieved from reference TRBV5-1 and TRBJ2-7, is KAGVTQTPRYLIKTRGQQVTLSCSPISGHRSVSWYQQTPGQGLQFLFEYFSETQRNKGNFPGRFSGRQFSNSRSEMNVSTLELGDSALYLCASSFGQPYEQYFGPGTRLTVT.